This is a list of T cell receptor beta chains from one sample in a study of CD8+ T cells in alopecia areata. Profiled with immunoSEQ multiplex PCR; TCRdb holds only in-frame clones, not every one. The table lists about 82,000 clones, around 54% of them singletons. Material for sequencing was NKG2D-high CD8+ T cells sorted from blood. The receptors were gathered from a human donor with alopecia areata. CDR3s include the opening cysteine and the closing phenylalanine or tryptophan. The D gene is left open where the match is weak. A clone size is listed for some rows: how often the clone was seen (once, few, many), or a class if it is expanded.

v_gene	j_gene	abundance	d_gene	CDR3nt	CDR3aa
TRBV23-1	TRBJ2-3	once	-	TGCGCCAGCACTACAACTTGGAGGCTTACGCAGTATTTT	CASTTTWRLTQYF
TRBV29-1	TRBJ2-7	-	TRBD1	TGCAGCGTTGCAGGGGGCCACGAGCAGTACTTC	CSVAGGHEQYF
TRBV7-9	TRBJ2-7	-	TRBD2	TGTGCCAGCAGCGCTAGGGAGGGTTCGGAAGTGCGCGAGCAGTACTTC	CASSAREGSEVREQYF
TRBV29-1	TRBJ1-2	-	TRBD1	TGCAGCGCCCGGGACAGGGGGAATTACTATGGCTACACCTTC	CSARDRGNYYGYTF
TRBV20-1	TRBJ2-4	-	-	TGCAGTGCTAGAATGGACATTCAGTACTTC	CSARMDIQYF
TRBV28	TRBJ2-7	-	TRBD2	TGTGCCAGCAGCCAGGGACTAGCAGACTACGAGCAGTACTTC	CASSQGLADYEQYF
TRBV7-9	TRBJ2-1	few	-	TGTGCCAGCAGTCCGGGGGGCCCCAGCTCCTACAATGAGCAGTTCTTC	CASSPGGPSSYNEQFF
TRBV30	TRBJ1-2	-	TRBD1	TGTGCCTGGAGTGTCCTAACCGGGACAGCCACGACCTTC	CAWSVLTGTATTF
TRBV27	TRBJ1-2	once	-	TGTGCCAGCAGTCTGGCAGGGAGTGGCTACACCTTC	CASSLAGSGYTF
TRBV4-1	TRBJ1-2	-	-	TGCGCCAGCAGCCCAAACTCCCTTCAGGATGGCTACACCTTC	CASSPNSLQDGYTF